This TCR beta chain was observed in a study of radiotherapy plus CTLA-4 blockade in lung cancer. At the level of the study: Objective responses arose in about 17% of patients, and approximately 30% experienced disease control.

The data were produced by immunoSEQ multiplex PCR, yet TCRdb's version contains in-frame clones alone and is incomplete. Among 85,000 to 120,000 clones listed, 85% were seen once. In chemo-refractory metastatic non-small-cell lung cancer, patients got ipilimumab CTLA-4 blockade together with focal radiation. The V gene lost 2 bases and the J gene lost 3 bases, with 10 bases spanning the gap. From germline, CDR1 is MNHNS and CDR2 SASEGT. This CDR3 has 14 amino acids. The source is a human donor with non-small cell lung cancer that progressed on radiotherapy plus ipilimumab. Some clones in this sample may be carry-over from other donors' samples. The V and J genes are TRBV6-1 and TRBJ2-5; D unclear. The source was peripheral blood, collected from a patient treated with radiotherapy plus ipilimumab. The CDR3 DNA reads as TGTGCCAGCAGTGAACTGTCGCGAAAAGAGACCCAGTACTTC. It yields the protein CASSELSRKETQYF.